This T cell receptor (beta chain) was sequenced during a study of blood T cell repertoires in COVID-19. Study summary: COVID-19 samples collected from the United States, Italy and Spain covered acute and convalescent phases. PBMCs, B-cell-depleted T cells, or T cells provided the cDNA or gDNA that made up the material.

As handled by the study authors: Amplified reference gene primers provided the basis for estimating nucleated cell counts. Using immunoSEQ multiplex PCR, the repertoire was profiled, and TCRdb retains in-frame clones only, with some absent. V, J and clone size derive from that table, while D and trimming were established from the DNA sequence. The sample includes about 200,000 clones, about nine tenths of them seen just once. The length of the CDR3 is 12 residues. Per germline, CDR1 MNHEY and CDR2 SVGAGI. V lost 8 bases and J 3 bases, leaving 8 bases between the germline ends. The chain uses TRBV6-5 and TRBJ2-1; no reliable D call. This sequence originates from a man aged 55 to 70 who had recovered from COVID-19. Sequencing input: peripheral blood. CDR3 in DNA: TGTGCCAGCCTCCGGGTCTACAATGAGCAGTTCTTC. It specifies CASLRVYNEQFF.